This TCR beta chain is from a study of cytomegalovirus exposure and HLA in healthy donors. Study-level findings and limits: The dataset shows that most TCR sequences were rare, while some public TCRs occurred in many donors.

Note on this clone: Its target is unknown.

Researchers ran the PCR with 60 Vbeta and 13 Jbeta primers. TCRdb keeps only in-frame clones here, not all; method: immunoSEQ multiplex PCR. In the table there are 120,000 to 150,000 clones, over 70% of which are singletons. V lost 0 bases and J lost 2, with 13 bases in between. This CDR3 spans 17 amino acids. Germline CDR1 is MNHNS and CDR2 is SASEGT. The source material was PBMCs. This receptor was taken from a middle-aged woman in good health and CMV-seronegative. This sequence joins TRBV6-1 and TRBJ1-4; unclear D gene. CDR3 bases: TGTGCCAGCAGTGAAGCGTTCGCGGATACTACTAATGAAAAACTGTTTTTT. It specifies CASSEAFADTTNEKLFF.